This T cell receptor beta chain was found in a study of cytomegalovirus exposure and HLA in healthy donors. The CDR3 is 18 amino acids. After removal of 1 base from V and 2 bases from J, the junction contained 6 bases not matched to a gene. The germline CDR1 and CDR2 sequences are MDHEN and SYDVKM. Produced via immunoSEQ multiplex PCR; TCRdb's table is partial and in-frame only. The table has around 130,000 clones, roughly 86% seen once. The rearrangement uses TRBV28 and TRBJ2-7; 15 bases are shared with TRBD2. The receptor's source is a man aged 25-45 years in good health and CMV-seronegative. The specimen sequenced was PBMCs. Here the CDR3 DNA reads TGTGCCAGCAGTTTATTTGGGACTAGCGGGGGGTTTACCTACGAGCAGTACTTC. Encoded protein: CASSLFGTSGGFTYEQYF.